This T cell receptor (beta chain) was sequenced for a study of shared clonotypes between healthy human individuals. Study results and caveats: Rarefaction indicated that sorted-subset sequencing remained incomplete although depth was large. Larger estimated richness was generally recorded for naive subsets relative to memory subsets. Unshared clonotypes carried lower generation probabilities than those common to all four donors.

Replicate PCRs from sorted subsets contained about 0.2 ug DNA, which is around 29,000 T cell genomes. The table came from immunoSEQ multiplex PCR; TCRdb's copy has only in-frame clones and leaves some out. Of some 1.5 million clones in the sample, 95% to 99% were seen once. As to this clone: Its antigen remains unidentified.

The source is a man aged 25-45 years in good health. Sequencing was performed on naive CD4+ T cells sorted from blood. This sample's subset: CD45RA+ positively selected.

CDR3 DNA sequence: TGTGCCAGCAGCTTTGGCGGGGGCGCAGATACGCAGTATTTT. It encodes CASSFGGGADTQYF. The chain uses TRBV7-9 and TRBJ2-3; D is possibly TRBD2 (7 bases). CDR1 is SEHNR, CDR2 FQNEAQ, per germline (reference sequence). V shed 3 bases and J shed 4 bases, with 11 bases lying between them. There are 14 residues in the CDR3. The full variable domain, its missing parts supplied by reference TRBV7-9 and TRBJ2-3, is DTGVSQNPRHKITKRGQNVTFRCDPISEHNRLYWYRQTLGQGPEFLTYFQNEAQLEKSRLLSDRFSAERPKGSFSTLEIQRTEQGDSAMYLCASSFGGGADTQYFGPGTRLTVL.